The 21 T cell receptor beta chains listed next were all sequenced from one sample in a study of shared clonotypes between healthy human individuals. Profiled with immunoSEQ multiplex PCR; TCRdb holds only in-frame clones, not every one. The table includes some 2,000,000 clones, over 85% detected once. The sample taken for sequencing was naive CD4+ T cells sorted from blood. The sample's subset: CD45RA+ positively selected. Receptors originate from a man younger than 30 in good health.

CDR3 nucleotides: TGCGCCAGCAGACCAGGACAGGGGGAGTACTACGAGCAGTACTTC. Protein: CASRPGQGEYYEQYF. The chain carries TRBV5-1 and TRBJ2-7; TRBD1 aligns across 10 bases. V was pared by 5 bases and J by 3 bases, with 8 bases of the junction left unmatched. The CDR3 totals 15 residues. Germline-derived CDR1 and CDR2 are SGHRS and YFSETQ.

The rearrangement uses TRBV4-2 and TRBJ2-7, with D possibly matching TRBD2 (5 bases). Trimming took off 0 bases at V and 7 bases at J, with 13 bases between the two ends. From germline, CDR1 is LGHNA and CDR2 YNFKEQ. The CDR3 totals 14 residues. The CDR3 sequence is CASSQDMSRGEQYF. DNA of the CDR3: TGTGCCAGCAGCCAAGATATGTCTCGGGGAGAGCAGTACTTC.

CDR3 DNA sequence: TGTGCCAGCAGCCTAAGACAGGGCTACGAGCAGTACTTC. It is translated as CASSLRQGYEQYF. The rearrangement joins TRBV9 to TRBJ2-7; 7 bases map to TRBD1. The CDR3 is made up of 13 amino acids. The ends lost 4 bases at V and 3 bases at J; junction bases unmatched: 4. CDR1 is SGDLS and CDR2 is YYNGEE in the germline V gene.

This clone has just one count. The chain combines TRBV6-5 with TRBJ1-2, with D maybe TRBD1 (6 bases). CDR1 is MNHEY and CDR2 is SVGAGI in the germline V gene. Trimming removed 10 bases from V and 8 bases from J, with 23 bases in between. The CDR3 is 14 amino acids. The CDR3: CATRRGRENDGYTF. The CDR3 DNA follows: TGTGCCACCAGACGGGGGCGGGAGAATGACGGCTACACCTTC.

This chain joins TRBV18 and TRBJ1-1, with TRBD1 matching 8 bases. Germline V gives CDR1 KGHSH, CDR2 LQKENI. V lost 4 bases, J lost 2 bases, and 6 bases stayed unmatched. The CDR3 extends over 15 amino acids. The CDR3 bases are TGTGCCAGCTCACTCGGGACAGGACAAAACACTGAAGCTTTCTTT. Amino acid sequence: CASSLGTGQNTEAFF.

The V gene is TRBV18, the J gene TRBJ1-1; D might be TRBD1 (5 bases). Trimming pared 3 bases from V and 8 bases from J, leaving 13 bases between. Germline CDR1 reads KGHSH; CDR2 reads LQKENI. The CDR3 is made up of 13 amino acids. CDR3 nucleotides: TGTGCCAGCTCACCCCGGGATGAGGGGGAAGCTTTCTTT. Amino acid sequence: CASSPRDEGEAFF.

The CDR3 loop is CASSLEVLAGNTGELFF. CDR3 sequence (DNA): TGCGCCAGCAGCTTGGAAGTACTAGCGGGGAACACCGGGGAGCTGTTTTTT. This chain joins TRBV5-1 and TRBJ2-2; 9 bases agree with TRBD2. The V segment lost 0 bases and the J segment 1 base; nucleotides outside the gene matches: 4. Germline V gene lookup returns CDR1 SGHRS and CDR2 YFSETQ. CDR3 length: 17 amino acids. Filled out from reference TRBV5-1 and TRBJ2-2, the complete variable domain reads KAGVTQTPRYLIKTRGQQVTLSCSPISGHRSVSWYQQTPGQGLQFLFEYFSETQRNKGNFPGRFSGRQFSNSRSEMNVSTLELGDSALYLCASSLEVLAGNTGELFFGEGSRLTVL.

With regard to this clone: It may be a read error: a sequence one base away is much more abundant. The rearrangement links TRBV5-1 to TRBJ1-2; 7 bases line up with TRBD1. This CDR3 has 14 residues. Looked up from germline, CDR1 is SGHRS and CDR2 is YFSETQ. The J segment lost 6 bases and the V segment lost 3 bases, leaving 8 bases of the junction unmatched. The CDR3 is CASSWGQLNDGYTF. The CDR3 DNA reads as TGCGCCAGCAGCTGGGGACAGTTGAACGATGGCTACACCTTC.

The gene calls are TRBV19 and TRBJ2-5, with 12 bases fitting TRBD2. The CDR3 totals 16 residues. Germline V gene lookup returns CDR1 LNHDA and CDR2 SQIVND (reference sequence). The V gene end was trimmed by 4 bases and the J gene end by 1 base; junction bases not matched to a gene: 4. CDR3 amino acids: CASSKGLAGRQETQYF. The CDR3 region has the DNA TGTGCCAGTAGTAAAGGACTAGCGGGGCGCCAAGAGACCCAGTACTTC.

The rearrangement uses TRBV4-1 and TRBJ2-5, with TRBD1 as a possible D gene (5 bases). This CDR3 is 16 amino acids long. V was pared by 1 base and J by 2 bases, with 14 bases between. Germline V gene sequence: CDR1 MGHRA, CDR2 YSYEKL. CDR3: CASSQGSWTPQETQYF. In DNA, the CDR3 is TGCGCCAGCAGCCAAGGGTCTTGGACACCGCAAGAGACCCAGTACTTC.

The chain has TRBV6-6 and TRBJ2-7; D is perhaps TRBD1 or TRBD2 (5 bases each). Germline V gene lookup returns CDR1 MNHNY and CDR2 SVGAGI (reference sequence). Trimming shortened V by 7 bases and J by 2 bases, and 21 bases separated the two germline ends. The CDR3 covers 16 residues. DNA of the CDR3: TGTGCCAGCATGGTCCCGAATCGGGACGGAACCTACGAGCAGTACTTC. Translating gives CASMVPNRDGTYEQYF.

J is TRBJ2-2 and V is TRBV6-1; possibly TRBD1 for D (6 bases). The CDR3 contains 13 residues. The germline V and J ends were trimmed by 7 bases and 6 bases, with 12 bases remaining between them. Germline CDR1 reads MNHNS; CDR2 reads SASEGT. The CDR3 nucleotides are TGTGCCAGCAATTTACAGGGCGCCGGGGAGCTGTTTTTT. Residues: CASNLQGAGELFF.

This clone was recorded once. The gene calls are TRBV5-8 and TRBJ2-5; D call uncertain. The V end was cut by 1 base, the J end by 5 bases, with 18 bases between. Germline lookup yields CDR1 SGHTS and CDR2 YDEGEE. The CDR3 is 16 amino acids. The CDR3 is CASSLSMKVSMETQYF. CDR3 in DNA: TGTGCCAGCAGCTTGAGTATGAAGGTTTCCATGGAGACCCAGTACTTC.

CDR3 sequence reads: CAISIGTAQETQYF. The CDR3 nucleotides are TGTGCCATCAGTATCGGGACAGCACAAGAGACCCAGTACTTC. The chain couples TRBV10-3 to TRBJ2-5, with 7 nucleotides matching TRBD1. V lost 5 bases and J lost 2; bases outside the gene matches: 5. CDR1 and CDR2 (germline): ENHRY, SYGVKD. The CDR3 has 14 residues.

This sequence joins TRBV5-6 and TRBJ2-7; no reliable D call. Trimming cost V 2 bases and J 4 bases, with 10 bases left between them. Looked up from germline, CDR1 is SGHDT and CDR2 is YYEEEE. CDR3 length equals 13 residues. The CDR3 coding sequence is TGTGCCAGCAGCTTAACTCCCCATTACGAGCAGTACTTC. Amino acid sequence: CASSLTPHYEQYF.

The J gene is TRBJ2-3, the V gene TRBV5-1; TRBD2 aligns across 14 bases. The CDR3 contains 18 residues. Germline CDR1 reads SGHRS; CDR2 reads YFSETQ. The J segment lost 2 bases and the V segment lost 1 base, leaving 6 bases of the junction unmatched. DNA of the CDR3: TGCGCCAGCAGCTTGTTGACTAGCGGGAGGGCTATCACAGATACGCAGTATTTT. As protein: CASSLLTSGRAITDTQYF.

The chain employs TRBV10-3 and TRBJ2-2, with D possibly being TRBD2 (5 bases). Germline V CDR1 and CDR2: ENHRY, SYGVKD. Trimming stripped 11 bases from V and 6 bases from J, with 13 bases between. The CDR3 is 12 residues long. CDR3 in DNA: TGTGCCGTGTACGAGGGAGCCGGGGAGCTGTTTTTT. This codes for CAVYEGAGELFF.

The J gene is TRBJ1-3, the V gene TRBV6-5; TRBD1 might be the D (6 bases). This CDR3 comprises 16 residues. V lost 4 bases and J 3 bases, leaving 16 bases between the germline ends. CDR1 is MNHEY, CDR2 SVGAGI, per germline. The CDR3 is CASSWGPDNRGNTIYF. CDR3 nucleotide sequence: TGTGCCAGCAGTTGGGGGCCGGACAACCGTGGAAACACCATATATTTT.

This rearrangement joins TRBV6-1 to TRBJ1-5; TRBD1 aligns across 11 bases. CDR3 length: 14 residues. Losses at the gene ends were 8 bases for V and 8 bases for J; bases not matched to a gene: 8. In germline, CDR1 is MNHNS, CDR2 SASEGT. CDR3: CASDGQGAKEPQHF. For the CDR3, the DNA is TGTGCCAGCGATGGACAGGGGGCGAAGGAGCCCCAGCATTTT.

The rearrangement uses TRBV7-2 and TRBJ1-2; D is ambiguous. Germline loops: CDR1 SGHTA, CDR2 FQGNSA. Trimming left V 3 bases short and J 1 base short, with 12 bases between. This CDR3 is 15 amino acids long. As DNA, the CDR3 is TGTGCCAGCAGCTTGAACACCGGGATTAACTATGGCTACACCTTC. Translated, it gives CASSLNTGINYGYTF.

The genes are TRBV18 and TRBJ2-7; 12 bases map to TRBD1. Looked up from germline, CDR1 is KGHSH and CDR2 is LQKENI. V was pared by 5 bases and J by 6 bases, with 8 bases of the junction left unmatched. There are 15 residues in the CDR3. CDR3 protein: CASSSPGTGGGEQYF. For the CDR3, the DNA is TGTGCCAGCTCATCTCCCGGGACAGGGGGCGGCGAGCAGTACTTC.